These T cell receptor beta chains were read from a single sample in a study of blood T cell repertoires in COVID-19. The repertoire was sequenced with immunoSEQ multiplex PCR; TCRdb's copy has only in-frame clones and lacks some. The table records 270,000 or so clones, 75% to 95% of them present only once. Material for sequencing was PBMCs or T cells enriched from blood (not recorded which). The receptors were sampled from a man aged 35 to 55 who had been exposed to COVID-19. Each CDR3 is given with its conserved first and last residue. Fields, in order: J gene, V gene, clone size, D gene, CDR3 protein, CDR3 DNA. A D gene is named only where the DNA matches it firmly. Not every row has a clone size; where given, it reads once, few, many or a size class.

>TRBJ2-1|TRBV25-1|NA|NA
CASSPPYSPYNEQFF
TGTGCCAGCAGTCCTCCGTATTCTCCTTACAATGAGCAGTTCTTC
>TRBJ2-5|TRBV9|NA|TRBD1
CASSLKQGEETQYF
TGTGCCAGCAGCCTTAAACAGGGGGAAGAGACCCAGTACTTC
>TRBJ1-6|TRBV5-1|NA|TRBD1
CASTTTGTGGSPLHF
TGCGCCAGCACTACGACCGGGACAGGGGGATCACCCCTCCACTTT
>TRBJ1-2|TRBV6-6|NA|NA
CASSSSQWNYGYTF
TGTGCCAGCAGTTCCTCACAGTGGAACTATGGCTACACCTTC
>TRBJ2-7|TRBV7-9|NA|TRBD2
CASSLLKSGRGLEQYF
TGTGCCAGCAGCCTATTGAAAAGCGGGAGGGGGCTCGAGCAGTACTTC
>TRBJ1-3|TRBV19|NA|TRBD1
CASSPGQVNSGNTIYF
TGTGCCAGTAGTCCCGGACAGGTTAACTCTGGAAACACCATATATTTT
>TRBJ2-5|TRBV5-4|NA|NA
CASSLTRTNQETQYF
TGTGCCAGCAGCTTGACTCGGACTAACCAAGAGACCCAGTACTTC
>TRBJ1-1|TRBV5-1|NA|NA
CASSSFPAQYRALNTEAFF
TGCGCCAGCAGCTCGTTCCCCGCACAATACAGGGCCCTGAACACTGAAGCTTTCTTT
>TRBJ2-3|TRBV19|once|NA
CASSIVRVVGTDTQYF
TGTGCCAGTAGTATAGTCAGGGTCGTCGGCACAGATACGCAGTATTTT
>TRBJ2-3|TRBV27|NA|TRBD1
CASSPTPAQGAIDTQYF
TGTGCCAGCAGTCCAACCCCTGCGCAGGGGGCAATCGATACGCAGTATTTT
>TRBJ2-7|TRBV7-9|NA|TRBD2
CASSLVLREFPKQYF
TGTGCCAGCAGCTTAGTTCTGCGGGAGTTCCCGAAGCAGTACTTC
>TRBJ1-1|TRBV5-6|NA|NA
CASRAGTEAFF
TGTGCCAGCAGGGCGGGGACTGAAGCTTTCTTT
>TRBJ1-1|TRBV4-3|NA|TRBD1
CASSQEPTGQGWTEAFF
TGCGCCAGCAGCCAAGAGCCCACTGGACAGGGATGGACTGAAGCTTTCTTT
>TRBJ2-2|TRBV6-6|NA|NA
CASNSDNSNTGELFF
TGTGCCAGCAATTCCGATAACTCGAACACCGGGGAGCTGTTTTTT
>TRBJ2-3|TRBV28|NA|TRBD2
CASSLTSGSTDTQYF
TGTGCCAGCAGCCTTACTAGCGGGAGCACAGATACGCAGTATTTT
>TRBJ1-2|TRBV6-5|NA|NA
CASSYGRGYGYTF
TGTGCCAGCAGTTACGGGCGGGGCTATGGCTACACCTTC
>TRBJ2-1|TRBV11-3|NA|NA
CASSLVVYNEQFF
TGTGCCAGCAGCTTAGTAGTTTACAATGAGCAGTTCTTC
>TRBJ2-7|TRBV18|NA|TRBD1
CASSPQLPGQGYEQYF
TGTGCCAGCTCACCACAGCTACCGGGACAGGGCTACGAGCAGTACTTC
>TRBJ1-4|TRBV2|NA|TRBD1
CASSEITGTGREKLFF
TGTGCCAGCAGTGAAATTACCGGGACAGGGCGTGAAAAACTGTTTTTT
>TRBJ2-1|TRBV7-9|NA|NA
CASSSTPPYNEQFF
TGTGCCAGCAGTTCGACACCCCCGTACAATGAGCAGTTCTTC
>TRBJ1-2|TRBV7-9|NA|NA
CASSPRKLPGLQTPYGYTF
TGTGCCAGCAGCCCTCGGAAATTACCGGGACTTCAAACTCCTTATGGCTACACCTTC
>TRBJ2-3|TRBV9|NA|TRBD1
CASSNSKGDRGRVSTDTQYF
TGTGCCAGCAGCAACTCCAAGGGGGACAGGGGGCGAGTAAGCACAGATACGCAGTATTTT
>TRBJ1-1|TRBV5-5|NA|NA
CASSPFGSSHLLAFF
TGTGCCAGCAGCCCCTTTGGTAGTTCCCATCTGTTGGCTTTCTTT
>TRBJ2-7|TRBV27|once|TRBD1
CASSLVGQGGGEQYF
TGTGCCAGCAGTTTGGTTGGACAGGGAGGAGGCGAGCAGTACTTC
>TRBJ1-5|TRBV9|NA|NA
CASSSHQPGLYSNQPQHF
TGTGCCAGCAGCTCACATCAACCGGGACTCTATAGCAATCAGCCCCAGCATTTT
>TRBJ2-7|TRBV11-3|NA|NA
CASSLETWAGIQYEQYF
TGTGCCAGCAGCTTAGAGACCTGGGCAGGGATACAATACGAGCAGTACTTC
>TRBJ2-7|TRBV11-2|NA|TRBD2
CASSLALGGLAGNAYEQYF
TGTGCCAGCAGCTTAGCGTTGGGGGGACTAGCGGGGAATGCCTACGAGCAGTACTTC
>TRBJ2-3|TRBV7-3|NA|TRBD2
CASSSGTSGRGTDTQYF
TGTGCCAGCAGCTCCGGGACTAGCGGGAGGGGCACAGATACGCAGTATTTT
>TRBJ2-2|TRBV24-1|once|TRBD1
CATMGVRDRGQSTGELFF
TGTGCCACCATGGGGGTCCGGGACAGGGGGCAGAGCACCGGGGAGCTGTTTTTT
>TRBJ1-2|TRBV3-1/TRBV3-2|NA|NA
CASSQDLGGDGYTF
TGTGCCAGCAGCCAAGATTTAGGCGGGGATGGCTACACCTTC
>TRBJ2-1|TRBV9|once|TRBD2
CASSVAPGGAGGGGEQFF
TGTGCCAGCAGCGTAGCCCCCGGGGGAGCGGGAGGCGGTGGTGAGCAGTTCTTC